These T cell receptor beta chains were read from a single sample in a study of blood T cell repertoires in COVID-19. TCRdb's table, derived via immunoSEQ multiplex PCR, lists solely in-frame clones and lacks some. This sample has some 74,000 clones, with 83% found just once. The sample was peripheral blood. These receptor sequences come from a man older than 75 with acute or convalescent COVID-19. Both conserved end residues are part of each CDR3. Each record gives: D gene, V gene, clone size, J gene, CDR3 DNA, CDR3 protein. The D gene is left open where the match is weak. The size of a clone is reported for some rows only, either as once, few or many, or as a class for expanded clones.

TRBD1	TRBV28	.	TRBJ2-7	TGTGCCAGCAGGGACAGGACCTACGAGCAGTACTTC	CASRDRTYEQYF
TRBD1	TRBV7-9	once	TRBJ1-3	TGTGCCAGCAGCTTCTCGCCGGGACAGCCTTGGGCCACCATATATTTT	CASSFSPGQPWATIYF
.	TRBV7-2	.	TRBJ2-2	TGTGCCAGCAGCCCATGGGGCTTAAACACCGGGGAGCTGTTTTTT	CASSPWGLNTGELFF
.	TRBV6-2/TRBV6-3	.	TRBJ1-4	TGTGCCAGCAGTTATCCTAATAGACAGCGTGTCGAAGGAAAACTGTTTTTT	CASSYPNRQRVEGKLFF
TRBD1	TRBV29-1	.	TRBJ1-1	TGCAGCGTCCCCACAGGGGCGAACACTGAAGCTTTCTTT	CSVPTGANTEAFF
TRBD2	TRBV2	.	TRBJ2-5	TGTGCCAGCAGTGTGGCCCGGACTAGCGGCGCGGAGACCCAGTACTTC	CASSVARTSGAETQYF
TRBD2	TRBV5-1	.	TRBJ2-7	TGCGCCAGCAGCCCATCGGGACTAGCGGGATCATTTGACTACGAGCAGTACTTC	CASSPSGLAGSFDYEQYF
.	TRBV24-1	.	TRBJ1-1	TGTGCCACCACCAGCGGGGGGAATGGGAACACTGAAGCTTTCTTT	CATTSGGNGNTEAFF
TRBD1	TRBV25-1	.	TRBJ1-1	TGTGCCAGCTCCAGCCAGGGACAGCAGGATTTCTTT	CASSSQGQQDFF
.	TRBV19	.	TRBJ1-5	TGTGCCAGTAGGGGCAAGCGGACGAACCTTAGCAATCAGCCCCAGCATTTT	CASRGKRTNLSNQPQHF
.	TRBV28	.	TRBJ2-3	TGTGCCAGCCTAAAAGGTCAGGCGTCAGATACGCAGTATTTT	CASLKGQASDTQYF
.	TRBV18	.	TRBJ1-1	TGTGCCAGCTCACCACCTCGTCTGACAGCGAACACTGAAGCTTTCTTT	CASSPPRLTANTEAFF
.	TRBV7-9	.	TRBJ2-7	TGTGCCAGCAGCTTAAAGACCCAGGGTTCCTACGAGCAGTACTTC	CASSLKTQGSYEQYF
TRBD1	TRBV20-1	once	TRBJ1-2	TGCAGTGCTAGTAGACAGGGTTATGGCTACACCTTC	CSASRQGYGYTF
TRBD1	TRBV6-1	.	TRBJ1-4	TGTGCCAGCAGTGAAGGGGACAGGGGGCGCGAAAAACTGTTTTTT	CASSEGDRGREKLFF
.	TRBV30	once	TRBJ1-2	TGTGCCTGGAGTGTACACGGGGGGGCGCAGGACTACACCTTC	CAWSVHGGAQDYTF
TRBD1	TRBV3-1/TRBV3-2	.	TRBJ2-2	TGTGCCAGCAGCCGCCAGGGGGCGCCCACCGGGGAGCTGTTTTTT	CASSRQGAPTGELFF
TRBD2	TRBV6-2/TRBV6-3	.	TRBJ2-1	TGTGCCAGCAGTTTGACTAGCGGGAGGTACAATGAGCAGTTCTTC	CASSLTSGRYNEQFF
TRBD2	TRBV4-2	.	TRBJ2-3	TGTGCCAGCAGCTCTACCGGGGCGGGGGGGCCAAATACGCAGTATTTT	CASSSTGAGGPNTQYF
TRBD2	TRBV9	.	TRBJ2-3	TGTGCCAGCAGCCCGTGGACTAGCGGGGCCGGAGATACGCAGTATTTT	CASSPWTSGAGDTQYF
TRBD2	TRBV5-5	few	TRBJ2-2	TGTGCCAGCAGCTTGCGCGGGGGAGTCCCCGGGGAGCTGTTTTTT	CASSLRGGVPGELFF
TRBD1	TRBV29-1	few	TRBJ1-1	TGCAGCGCAAGGGACAGCAACACTGAAGCTTTCTTT	CSARDSNTEAFF
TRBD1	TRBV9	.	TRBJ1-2	TGTGCCAGCAGCATATCGGGGGACAGGGGGTCTGGCTACACCTTC	CASSISGDRGSGYTF
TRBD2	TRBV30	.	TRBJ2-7	TGTGCCTGGACTAGCGGGGAGGGCGAGCAGTACTTC	CAWTSGEGEQYF
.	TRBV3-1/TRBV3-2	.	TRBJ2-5	TGTGCCAGCAGCCGCCTCGGGACAAAGGGAGAGACCCAGTACTTC	CASSRLGTKGETQYF
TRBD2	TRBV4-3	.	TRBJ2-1	TGCGCCAGCAGCGGTTCTAGCGGGGGGGCTTACAATGAGCAGTTCTTC	CASSGSSGGAYNEQFF
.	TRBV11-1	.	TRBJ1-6	TGTGCCAGCAGCTATAGACAGTATAATTCACCCCTCCACTTT	CASSYRQYNSPLHF
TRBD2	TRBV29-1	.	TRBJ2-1	TGCAGCGTCTCGGGGGGGGAGGGCTCCTACAATGAGCAGTTCTTC	CSVSGGEGSYNEQFF
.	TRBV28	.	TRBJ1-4	TGTGCCAGCATGAGGGTTATCCCTAATGAAAAACTGTTTTTT	CASMRVIPNEKLFF
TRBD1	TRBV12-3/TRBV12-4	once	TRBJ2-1	TGTGCCAGCAGTACAGGGGACAATGAGCAGTTCTTC	CASSTGDNEQFF
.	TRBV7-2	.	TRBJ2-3	TGTGCCAGCAGCTTAGAGCCTAGCACAGATACGCAGTATTTT	CASSLEPSTDTQYF
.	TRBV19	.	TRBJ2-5	TGTGCCAGTAGTCCACAGACAGCTTTGCAAGAGACCCAGTACTTC	CASSPQTALQETQYF
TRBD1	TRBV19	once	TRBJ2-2	TGTGCCAGTACCTCCGGGACAGGGGTAAATACCGGGGAGCTGTTTTTT	CASTSGTGVNTGELFF
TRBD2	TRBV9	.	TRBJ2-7	TGTGCCAGCAGCGTGAGGGACGGGACTAGCGGGGCCTACGAGCAGTACTTC	CASSVRDGTSGAYEQYF
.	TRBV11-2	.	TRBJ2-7	TGTGCCAGCAGCTTATCCCGACTCTACGAGCAGTACTTC	CASSLSRLYEQYF
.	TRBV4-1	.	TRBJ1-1	TGCGCCAGCAGCCCCTCCCGCGGGTCCACTGAAGCTTTCTTT	CASSPSRGSTEAFF
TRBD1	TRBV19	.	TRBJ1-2	TGTGCCACCGCGGACAGGGGCACAGTTAACTATGGCTACACCTTC	CATADRGTVNYGYTF
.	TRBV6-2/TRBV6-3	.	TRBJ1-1	TGTGCCAGCAGTTACTTCTACACTGAAGCTTTCTTT	CASSYFYTEAFF
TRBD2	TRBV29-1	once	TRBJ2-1	TGCAGCGTCACCGGGACTAGCGGGAGATCCTACAATGAGCAGTTCTTC	CSVTGTSGRSYNEQFF
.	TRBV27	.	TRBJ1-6	TGTGCCAGCAGTTTGGAGTCACCTAATTCACCCCTCCACTTT	CASSLESPNSPLHF
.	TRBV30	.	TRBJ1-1	TGTGCCGGCCGGGGTGACACTGAAGCTTTCTTT	CAGRGDTEAFF
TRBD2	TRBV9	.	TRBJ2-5	TGTGCCAGCAGCGTAGATCTAGCGGGAGAGACCCAGTACTTC	CASSVDLAGETQYF
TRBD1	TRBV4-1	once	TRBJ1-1	TGCGCCAGCAGCCATTTGGGACAGGGAGGGAAGAAGAACACTGAAGCTTTCTTT	CASSHLGQGGKKNTEAFF
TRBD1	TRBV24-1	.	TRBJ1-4	TGTGCCACCAGTGATTCGAGACAGGGAGTAGAAGGAAAACTGTTTTTT	CATSDSRQGVEGKLFF
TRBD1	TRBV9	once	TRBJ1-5	TGTGCCAGCAGCCCCCAGGGACAGGGAAATCAGCCCCAGCATTTT	CASSPQGQGNQPQHF
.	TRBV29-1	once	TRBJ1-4	TGCAGCGTCGGAGGTACCGATGGGGATGAAAAACTGTTTTTT	CSVGGTDGDEKLFF
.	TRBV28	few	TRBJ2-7	TGTGCCAGCAGTTTAGGGCTTCGCTACGAGCAGTACTTC	CASSLGLRYEQYF
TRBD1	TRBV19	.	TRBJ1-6	TGTGCCAGTAGTTTTGGACAGGGAAATTCACCCCTCCACTTT	CASSFGQGNSPLHF
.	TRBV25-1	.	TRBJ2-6	TGTGCCAGCAGTGAGTACAGTGGCTCTGGGGCCAACGTCCTGACTTTC	CASSEYSGSGANVLTF
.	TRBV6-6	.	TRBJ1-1	TGTGCCAGCAGGGCGGGACGCCTAAACACTGAAGCTTTCTTT	CASRAGRLNTEAFF
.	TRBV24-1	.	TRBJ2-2	TGTGCCACCAGTGATAACAGGGATCGGCTGTTTTTT	CATSDNRDRLFF